Below are 2 T cell receptor beta chains sequenced from a single sample in a study of neoadjuvant nivolumab and ipilimumab in lung cancer. The data were produced by immunoSEQ multiplex PCR, yet TCRdb's version contains in-frame clones alone and is incomplete. The sample includes about 29,000 clones, approximately 80% seen only once; the top ten take roughly 18%. Source: tumor tissue, taken after neoadjuvant nivolumab, alone or with ipilimumab, at or shortly before surgery. The receptors stem from an adult with non-small cell lung cancer.

J is TRBJ2-3 and V is TRBV6-5; 8 bases map to TRBD2. Trimming cost V 2 bases and J 8 bases; bases outside gene matches: 6. Germline values: CDR1 MNHEY, CDR2 SVGAGI. CDR3 length equals 14 residues. The CDR3 sequence is CASSYGAGVFTQYF. In nucleotides, the CDR3 is TGTGCCAGCAGTTACGGAGCGGGGGTATTTACGCAGTATTTT.

Regarding this clone: Other DNA sequences from this sample encode an identical CDR3 as well. The chain employs TRBV30 and TRBJ2-1, with 7 bases matching TRBD1. The CDR3 runs to 12 residues. Trimming at V came to 3 bases and at J to 7 bases, leaving 3 bases not matched to a gene. Germline V gene sequence: CDR1 GTSNPN, CDR2 SVGIG (reference sequence). The CDR3 region is CAWSPTGNEQFF. The CDR3 coding sequence is TGTGCCTGGAGCCCGACAGGGAATGAGCAGTTCTTC.